This T cell receptor (beta chain) was recorded in a study of T cells in tuberculosis. Study details: The T cells targeted glucose monomycolate, a mycobacterial lipid, via CD1B. PBMC were archived before or within 7 days of starting treatment.

This CDR3 comprises 13 residues. Germline V lookup: CDR1 MNHNS, CDR2 SASEGT. V trimming: 6 bases; J trimming: 3 bases; junction bases outside the gene matches: 4. Repertoires were generated with immunoSEQ multiplex PCR, while TCRdb's copy carries only in-frame clones and drops some. The sample comprises tens of thousands of clones, approximately 90% of which are singletons, and approximately 2.2% rests with the top ten. Time point: new active TB diagnosis, blood taken before or within 7 days of starting treatment. In the case of this clone: As yet, its antigen is unknown.

Study-wide results and limits: GMM-specific TCRs were nearer to active tuberculosis alpha repertoires, suggesting expansion.

The clonotype was recovered from an adult with tuberculosis. Source: PBMCs, taken at tuberculosis diagnosis. The chain recombines TRBV6-1 with TRBJ1-1; TRBD1 matches 7 bases. CDR3 in amino acids: CASRGQRDTEAFF. CDR3 nucleotides: TGTGCCAGCAGGGGACAGAGAGACACTGAAGCTTTCTTT.